The clone carrying this TCR beta chain was seen at least ten times. The target antigen is unknown. Employing constant-segment primers, 5'RACE generated TCR alpha and TCR beta cDNA libraries bearing sample barcodes and UMIs. TCRdb re-called the 5' RACE reads with MiXCR, one entry per CDR3 protein. The sample lists approximately 290,000 distinct CDR3 sequences; roughly 8.2% were seen once. The data were taken from a study of T-cell memory formation after mild COVID-19. The germline V gene encodes CDR1 SGHTA and CDR2 FQGNSA. Trimming removed 5 bases from V and 3 bases from J, with 10 bases in between. There are 13 residues in the CDR3. Study-wide findings and caveats: Clones that got smaller from day 15 to 85 had even CD4/CD8, while clones growing later tipped toward CD4+. Within pre-infection memory, some responding clones were found, suggesting cross-reactive memory joined. Contracting CD4+ clones lay largely in CM and EM, with CD8+ ones residing in EMRA.

The source material was PBMCs or a T cell subset sorted from them (not recorded which). The sequence was obtained from a man aged 18 to 30 who had mild COVID-19 (a few samples of this study predate the infection). Cell type and time point are not known. The V and J genes are TRBV7-2 and TRBJ2-5; no definite D call. This CDR3 is CASSTRAKETQYF. In DNA form, the CDR3 reads TGTGCCAGCAGCACCCGGGCAAAAGAGACCCAGTACTTC.